Here is one T cell receptor (beta chain) with its context. Antigen unknown. This record comes from a study of immune cell composition in non-small cell lung cancer. Broader study findings: Lung adenocarcinomas had lower top 10 clone scores and clonality than squamous tumours.

Trimming stripped 0 bases from V and 13 bases from J, with 22 bases between. CDR3 size: 16 residues. Germline CDR1 SGDLS, CDR2 YYNGEE. The protocol was immunoSEQ multiplex PCR, while the TCRdb copy is restricted to in-frame clones and leaves out a portion. The sample has 900 to 950 clones; about 80% are singletons. The source is a human donor with non-small cell lung cancer. Source material: lung tumor tissue. The rearrangement links TRBV9 to TRBJ2-2; D possibly corresponds to TRBD1 (6 bases). The CDR3 sequence is CASSVAPTGQIRGLFF. The CDR3 bases are TGTGCCAGCAGCGTAGCTCCGACAGGCCAAATAAGGGGGCTGTTTTTT.